The count of the clone carrying this TCR beta chain is one. This sample's RNA came from whole unsorted tissue. The data are from a study of tumor and adjacent non-tumor tissue in lung cancer. Three rounds of nested PCR, following a modified ARM-PCR protocol, produced the TCRbeta library. TCRdb used MiXCR to reprocess the multiplex PCR reads, holding one entry per CDR3 protein. The sample lists over 100,000 distinct CDR3 sequences, about 75% occurring once. This clonotype was sampled from a woman aged 55-70 years with non-small cell lung cancer. Input material: lung tumor tissue.

CDR3 region: CASIWGASEGYTF. Here the CDR3 DNA reads TGTGCCAGTATTTGGGGCGCTTCAGAAGGCTACACCTTC. This chain links TRBV11-3 with TRBJ1-2; the D gene is possibly TRBD1 (5 bases). CDR1 and CDR2 (germline): SGHNT, YENEEA. V was trimmed by 9 bases and J by 8 bases, leaving 19 bases between them. This CDR3 is 13 amino acids long.